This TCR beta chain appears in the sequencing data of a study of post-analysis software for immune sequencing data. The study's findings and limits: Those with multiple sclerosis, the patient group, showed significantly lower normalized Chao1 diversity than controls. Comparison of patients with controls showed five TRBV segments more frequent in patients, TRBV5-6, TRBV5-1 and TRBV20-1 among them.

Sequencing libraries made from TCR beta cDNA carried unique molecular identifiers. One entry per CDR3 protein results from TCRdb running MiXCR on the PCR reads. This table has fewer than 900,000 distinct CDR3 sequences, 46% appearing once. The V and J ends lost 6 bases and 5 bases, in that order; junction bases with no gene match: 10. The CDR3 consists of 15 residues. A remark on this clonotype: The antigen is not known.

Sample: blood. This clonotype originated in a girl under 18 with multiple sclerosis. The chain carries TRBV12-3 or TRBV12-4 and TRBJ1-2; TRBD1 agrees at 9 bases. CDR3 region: CASRGQGDRSYGYTF. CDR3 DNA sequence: TGTGCCAGCAGGGGACAGGGAGATAGGTCATATGGCTACACCTTC.